This paragraph covers one TCR beta chain sequence. The CDR3 is 16 residues long. Per germline, CDR1 MDHEN and CDR2 SYDVKM. Trimming cost V 5 bases and J 5 bases; bases outside gene matches: 14. In the study's own analysis: Amplifying reference gene primers gave estimates of nucleated cell counts. TCRdb's table, derived via immunoSEQ multiplex PCR, lists solely in-frame clones and lacks some. Clonal size and the V and J genes are those of that table, whereas D and trimming came from the DNA. The sample lists roughly 100,000 clones, around 90% occurring once. This record belongs to a study of blood T cell repertoires in COVID-19. Study background: COVID-19 samples collected from the United States, Italy and Spain covered acute and convalescent phases. PBMCs, B-cell-depleted T cells, or T cells provided the cDNA or gDNA that made up the material.

The TCR comes from an elderly woman in a cohort sampled during active COVID-19. Material for sequencing was peripheral blood. The chain links TRBV28 to TRBJ1-1, with 7 positions matching TRBD1. The CDR3 region is CASSTGAASIGTEAFF. The CDR3 coding sequence is TGTGCCAGCAGTACAGGGGCCGCTTCCATCGGGACTGAAGCTTTCTTT.